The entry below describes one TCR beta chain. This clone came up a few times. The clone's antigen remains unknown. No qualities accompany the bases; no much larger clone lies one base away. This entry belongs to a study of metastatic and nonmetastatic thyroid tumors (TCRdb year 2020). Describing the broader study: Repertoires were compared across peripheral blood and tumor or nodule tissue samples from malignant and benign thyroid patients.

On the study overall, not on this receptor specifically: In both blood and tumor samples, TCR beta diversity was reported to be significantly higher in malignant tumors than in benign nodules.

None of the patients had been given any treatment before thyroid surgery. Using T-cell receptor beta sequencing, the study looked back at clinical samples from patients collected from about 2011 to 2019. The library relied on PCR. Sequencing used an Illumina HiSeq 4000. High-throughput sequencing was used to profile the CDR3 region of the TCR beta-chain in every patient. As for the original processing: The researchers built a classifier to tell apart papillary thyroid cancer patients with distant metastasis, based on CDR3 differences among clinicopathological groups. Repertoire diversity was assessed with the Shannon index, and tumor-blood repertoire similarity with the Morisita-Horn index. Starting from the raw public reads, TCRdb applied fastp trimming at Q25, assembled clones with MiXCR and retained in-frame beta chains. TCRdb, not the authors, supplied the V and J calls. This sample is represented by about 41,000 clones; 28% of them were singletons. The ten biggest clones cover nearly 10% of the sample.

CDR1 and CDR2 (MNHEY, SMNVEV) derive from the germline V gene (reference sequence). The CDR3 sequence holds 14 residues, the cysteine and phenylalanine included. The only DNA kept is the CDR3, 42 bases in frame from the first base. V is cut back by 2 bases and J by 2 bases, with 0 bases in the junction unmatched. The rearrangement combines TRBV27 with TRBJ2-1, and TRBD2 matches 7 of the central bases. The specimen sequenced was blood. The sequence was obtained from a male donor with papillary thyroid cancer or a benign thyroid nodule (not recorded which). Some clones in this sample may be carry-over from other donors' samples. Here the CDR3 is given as CASSLLAAYNEQFF. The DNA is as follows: TGTGCCAGCAGTTTACTAGCGGCCTACAATGAGCAGTTCTTC.